This T cell receptor beta chain was sequenced during a study of PD-1 blockade in classical Hodgkin lymphoma. Time point here: cycle 4 day 1 (C4D1), after more than 5 weeks of nivolumab. There was relapse after autologous stem cell transplantation in every patient, and there was variation in brentuximab vedotin exposure. The length of the CDR3 is 14 residues. V was pared by 9 bases and J by 4 bases, with 7 bases of the junction left unmatched. Looked up from germline, CDR1 is SGHTA and CDR2 is FQGTGA. TCRdb's copy holds only in-frame clones and misses some; the assay was immunoSEQ multiplex PCR. The sample holds over 85,000 clones; about nine tenths are singletons and the top ten take around 2.9%.

The specimen comprised peripheral blood mononuclear cells (PBMCs), sampled before the fourth cycle of nivolumab. The TCR comes from a human donor with classical Hodgkin lymphoma. The V gene is TRBV7-3, the J gene TRBJ2-7; TRBD2 aligns across 12 bases. This chain's CDR3 is CARDRTSGEYEQYF. In DNA form, the CDR3 reads TGTGCCAGGGACCGGACTAGCGGGGAATACGAGCAGTACTTC. Together with reference TRBV7-3 and TRBJ2-7, the CDR3 gives the full variable domain: GAGVSQTPSNKVTEKGKYVELRCDPISGHTALYWYRQSLGQGPEFLIYFQGTGAADDSGLPNDRFFAVRPEGSVSTLKIQRTERGDSAVYLCARDRTSGEYEQYFGPGTRLTVT.